This record looks at one TCR beta chain sequence and its context. Its target is not known. No donor was unhealthy or non-Caucasian. Germline trimming cut 2 bases from V and 0 bases from J; bases unmatched to any gene: 2. Germline CDR1 and CDR2: SGDLS and YYNGEE. The CDR3 length is 16 residues. A template switching step contributed a universal primer site, while unique molecular identifiers were present in the cDNA. TCRdb passed the 5' RACE reads through MiXCR, listing each CDR3 protein once. The sample has 600,000 to 700,000 distinct CDR3 sequences, roughly 20% seen once; the top ten hold approximately 4.3%. This sample was taken from a study of identical twins. Findings and limits, study-wide: Researchers reported weaker excess twin sharing in beta out-of-frame sequences. There was an excess of low generation probability in the out-of-frame alpha sequences that twins shared.

These data also featured in a second study, about T cells expressing NK-cell markers.

The sequence derives from a woman aged 18-30 years in good health. Input material: PBMCs. The rearrangement links TRBV9 to TRBJ2-1; 10 nucleotides line up with TRBD2. The CDR3 DNA follows: TGTGCCAGCAGCGTGAGCGGGAGGGGCTCCTACAATGAGCAGTTCTTC. Its translation is CASSVSGRGSYNEQFF.